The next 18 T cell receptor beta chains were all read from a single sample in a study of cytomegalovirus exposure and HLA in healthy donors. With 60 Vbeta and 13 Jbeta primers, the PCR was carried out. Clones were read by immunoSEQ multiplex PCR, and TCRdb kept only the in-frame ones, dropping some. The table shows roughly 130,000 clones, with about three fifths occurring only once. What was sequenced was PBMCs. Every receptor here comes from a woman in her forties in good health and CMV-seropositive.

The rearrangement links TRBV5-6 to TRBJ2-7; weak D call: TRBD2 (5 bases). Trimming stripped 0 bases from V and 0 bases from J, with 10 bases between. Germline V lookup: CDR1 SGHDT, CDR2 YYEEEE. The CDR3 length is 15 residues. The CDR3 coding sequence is TGTGCCAGCAGCTTGGGGGGTAGCGCCTCCTACGAGCAGTACTTC. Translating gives CASSLGGSASYEQYF.

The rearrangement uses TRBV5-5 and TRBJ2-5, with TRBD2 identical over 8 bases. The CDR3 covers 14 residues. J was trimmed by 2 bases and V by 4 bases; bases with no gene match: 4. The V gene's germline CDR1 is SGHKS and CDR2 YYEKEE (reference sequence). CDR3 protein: CASSPLAAQETQYF. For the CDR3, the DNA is TGTGCCAGCAGCCCACTAGCGGCACAAGAGACCCAGTACTTC.

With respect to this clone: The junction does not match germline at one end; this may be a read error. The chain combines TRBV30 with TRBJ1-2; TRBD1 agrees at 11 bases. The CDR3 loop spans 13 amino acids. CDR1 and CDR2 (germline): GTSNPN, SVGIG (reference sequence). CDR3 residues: CAWGGQGVSGYPF. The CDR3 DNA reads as TGTGCCTGGGGGGGACAGGGGGTAAGCGGCTACCCCTTC.

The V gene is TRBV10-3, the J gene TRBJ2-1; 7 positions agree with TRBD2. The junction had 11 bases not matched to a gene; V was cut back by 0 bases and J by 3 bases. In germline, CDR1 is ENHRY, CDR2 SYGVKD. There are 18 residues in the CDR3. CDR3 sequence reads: CAISESEGRLADYNEQFF. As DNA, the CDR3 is TGTGCCATCAGTGAGTCAGAAGGTCGTCTAGCGGACTACAATGAGCAGTTCTTC.

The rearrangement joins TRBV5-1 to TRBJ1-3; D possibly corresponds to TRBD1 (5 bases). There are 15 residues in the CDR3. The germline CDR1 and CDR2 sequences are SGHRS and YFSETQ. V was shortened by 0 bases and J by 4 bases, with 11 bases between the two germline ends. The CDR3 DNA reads TGCGCCAGCAGCTTGGGGGGCGCTCAGGGAAACACCATATATTTT. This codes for CASSLGGAQGNTIYF.

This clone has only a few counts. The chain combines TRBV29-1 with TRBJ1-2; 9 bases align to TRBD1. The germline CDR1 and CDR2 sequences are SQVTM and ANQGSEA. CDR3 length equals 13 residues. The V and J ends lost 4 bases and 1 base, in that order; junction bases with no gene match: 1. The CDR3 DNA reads TGCAGCGTTGGACAGGGGGTTAACTATGGCTACACCTTC. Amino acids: CSVGQGVNYGYTF.

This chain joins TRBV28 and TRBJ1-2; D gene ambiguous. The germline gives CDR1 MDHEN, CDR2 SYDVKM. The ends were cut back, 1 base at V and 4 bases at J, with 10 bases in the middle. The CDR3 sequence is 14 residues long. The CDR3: CASSLSETVYGYTF. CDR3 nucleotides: TGTGCCAGCAGTTTATCGGAGACCGTCTATGGCTACACCTTC.

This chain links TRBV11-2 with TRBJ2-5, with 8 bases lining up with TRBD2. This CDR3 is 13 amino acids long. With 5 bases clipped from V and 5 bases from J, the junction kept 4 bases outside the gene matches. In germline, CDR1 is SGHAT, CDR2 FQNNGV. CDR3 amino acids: CASSRGGPETQYF. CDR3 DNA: TGTGCCAGCAGCCGGGGGGGGCCGGAGACCCAGTACTTC.

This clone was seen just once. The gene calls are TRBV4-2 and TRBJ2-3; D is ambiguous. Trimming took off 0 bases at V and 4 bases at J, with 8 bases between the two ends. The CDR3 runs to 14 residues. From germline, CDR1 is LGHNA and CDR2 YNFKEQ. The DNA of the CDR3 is TGTGCCAGCAGCCAAGACGGGTGGGCAGATACGCAGTATTTT. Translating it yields CASSQDGWADTQYF.

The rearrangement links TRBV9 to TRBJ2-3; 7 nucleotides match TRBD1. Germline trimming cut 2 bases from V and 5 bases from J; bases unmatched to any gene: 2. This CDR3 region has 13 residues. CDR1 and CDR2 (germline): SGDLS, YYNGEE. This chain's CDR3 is CASSVDRQDTQYF. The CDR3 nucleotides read TGTGCCAGCAGCGTGGACAGGCAAGATACGCAGTATTTT.

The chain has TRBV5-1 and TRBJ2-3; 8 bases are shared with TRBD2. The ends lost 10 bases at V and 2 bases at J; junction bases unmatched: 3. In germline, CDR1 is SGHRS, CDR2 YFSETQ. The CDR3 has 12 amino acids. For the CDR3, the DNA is TGCGCCGCGGGGGGTGTCACAGATACGCAGTATTTT. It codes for CAAGGVTDTQYF.

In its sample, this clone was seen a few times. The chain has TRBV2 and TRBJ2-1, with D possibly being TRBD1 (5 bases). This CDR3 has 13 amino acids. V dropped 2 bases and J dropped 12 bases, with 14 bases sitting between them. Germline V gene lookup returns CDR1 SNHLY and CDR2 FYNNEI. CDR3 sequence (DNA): TGTGCCAGCAGTGAACGTCGTGATCAGGGGCAGTTCTTC. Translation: CASSERRDQGQFF.

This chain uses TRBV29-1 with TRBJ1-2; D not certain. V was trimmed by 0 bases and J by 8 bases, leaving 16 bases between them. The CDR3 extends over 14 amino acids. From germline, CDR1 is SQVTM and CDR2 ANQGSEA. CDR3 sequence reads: CSVEDSPGSWGYTF. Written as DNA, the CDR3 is TGCAGCGTTGAAGACTCCCCGGGGTCGTGGGGCTACACCTTC.

CDR3 sequence reads: CASSKDSSYGYTF. CDR3 DNA sequence: TGTGCCAGCAGCAAGGACAGTAGTTATGGCTACACCTTC. The chain combines TRBV7-2 with TRBJ1-2; a weak D match, TRBD1 (6 bases). V was pared by 5 bases and J by 5 bases, with 12 bases between. Germline V gene lookup returns CDR1 SGHTA and CDR2 FQGNSA. This CDR3 contains 13 residues.

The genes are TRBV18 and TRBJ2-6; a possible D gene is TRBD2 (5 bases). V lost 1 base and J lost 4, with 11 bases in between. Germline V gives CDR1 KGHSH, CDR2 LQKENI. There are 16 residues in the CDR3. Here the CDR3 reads CASSPQGSGGANVLTF. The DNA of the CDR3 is TGTGCCAGCTCACCACAGGGTTCGGGGGGGGCCAACGTCCTGACTTTC.

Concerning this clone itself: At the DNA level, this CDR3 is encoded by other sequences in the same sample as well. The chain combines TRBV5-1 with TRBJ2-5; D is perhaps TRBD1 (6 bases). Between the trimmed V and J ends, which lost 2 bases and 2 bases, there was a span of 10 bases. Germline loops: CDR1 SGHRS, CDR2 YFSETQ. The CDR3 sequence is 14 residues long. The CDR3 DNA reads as TGCGCCAGCAGCTTCAGGGGAAGTCAAGAGACCCAGTACTTC. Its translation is CASSFRGSQETQYF.

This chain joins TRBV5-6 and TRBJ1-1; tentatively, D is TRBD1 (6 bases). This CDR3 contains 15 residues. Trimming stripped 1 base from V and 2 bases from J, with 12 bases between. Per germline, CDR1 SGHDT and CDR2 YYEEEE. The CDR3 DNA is TGTGCCAGCAGCTTGTGGGCAGGGGTCAACACTGAAGCTTTCTTT. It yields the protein CASSLWAGVNTEAFF.

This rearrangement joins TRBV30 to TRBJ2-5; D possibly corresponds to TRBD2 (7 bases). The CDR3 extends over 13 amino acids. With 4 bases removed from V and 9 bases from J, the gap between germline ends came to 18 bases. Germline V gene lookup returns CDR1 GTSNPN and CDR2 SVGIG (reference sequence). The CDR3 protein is CAWTGTLAGAQYF. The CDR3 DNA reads TGTGCCTGGACCGGGACATTGGCGGGGGCCCAGTACTTC.